The present entry profiles one T cell receptor (beta chain) with its context. The V gene end was trimmed by 5 bases and the J gene end by 1 base; junction bases not matched to a gene: 9. This CDR3 region has 17 residues. Germline CDR1 SGHTA, CDR2 FQGTGA. This specimen comes from a study of tumor T cells in aggressive B-cell lymphoma. The assay was immunoSEQ multiplex PCR, and TCRdb's table has in-frame clones only and misses some. This table has 7,500 to 9,500 clones, about 83% appearing once. The V call is TRBV7-3, the J call TRBJ2-3, with 10 bases aligning to TRBD2. Sequenced input: tumor tissue. This clonotype originated in an adult with diffuse large B cell lymphoma. CDR3 sequence (DNA): TGTGCCAGCAGCATCAACCTAGCGGGAGCAGGCACAGATACGCAGTATTTT. It specifies CASSINLAGAGTDTQYF.